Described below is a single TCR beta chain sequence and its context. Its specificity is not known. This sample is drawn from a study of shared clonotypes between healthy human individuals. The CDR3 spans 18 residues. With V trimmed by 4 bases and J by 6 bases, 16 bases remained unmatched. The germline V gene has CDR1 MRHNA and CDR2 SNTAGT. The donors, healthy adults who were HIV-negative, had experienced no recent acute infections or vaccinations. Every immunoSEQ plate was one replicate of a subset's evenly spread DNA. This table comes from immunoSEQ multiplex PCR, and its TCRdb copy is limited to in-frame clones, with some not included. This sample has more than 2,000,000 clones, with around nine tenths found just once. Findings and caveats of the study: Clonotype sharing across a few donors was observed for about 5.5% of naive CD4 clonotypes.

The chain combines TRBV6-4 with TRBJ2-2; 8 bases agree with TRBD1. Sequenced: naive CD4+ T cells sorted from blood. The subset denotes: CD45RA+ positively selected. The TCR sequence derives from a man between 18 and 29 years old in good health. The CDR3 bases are TGTGCCAGCAGTGGCCGAAAACGCGGGCAGGGGGCCGCCGGGGAGCTGTTTTTT. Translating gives CASSGRKRGQGAAGELFF.